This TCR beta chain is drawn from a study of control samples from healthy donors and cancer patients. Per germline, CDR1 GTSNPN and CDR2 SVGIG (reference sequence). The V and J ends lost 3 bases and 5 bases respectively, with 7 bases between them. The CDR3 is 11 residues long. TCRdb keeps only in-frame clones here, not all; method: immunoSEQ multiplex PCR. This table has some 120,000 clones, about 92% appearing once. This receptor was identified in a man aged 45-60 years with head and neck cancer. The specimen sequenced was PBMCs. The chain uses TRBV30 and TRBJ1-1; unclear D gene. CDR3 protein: CAWSRATEAFF. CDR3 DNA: TGTGCCTGGAGCCGCGCAACTGAAGCTTTCTTT.